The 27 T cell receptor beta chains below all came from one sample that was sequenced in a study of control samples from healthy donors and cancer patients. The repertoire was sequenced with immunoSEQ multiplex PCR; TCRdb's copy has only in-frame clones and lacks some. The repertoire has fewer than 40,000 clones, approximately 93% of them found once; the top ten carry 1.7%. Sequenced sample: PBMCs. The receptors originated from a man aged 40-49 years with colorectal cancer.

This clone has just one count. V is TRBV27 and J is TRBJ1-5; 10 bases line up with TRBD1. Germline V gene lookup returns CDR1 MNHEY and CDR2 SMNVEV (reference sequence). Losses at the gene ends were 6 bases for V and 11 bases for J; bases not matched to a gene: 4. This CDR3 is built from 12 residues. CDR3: CASRTGGEAQHF. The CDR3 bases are TGTGCCAGCAGGACAGGGGGCGAGGCCCAGCATTTT.

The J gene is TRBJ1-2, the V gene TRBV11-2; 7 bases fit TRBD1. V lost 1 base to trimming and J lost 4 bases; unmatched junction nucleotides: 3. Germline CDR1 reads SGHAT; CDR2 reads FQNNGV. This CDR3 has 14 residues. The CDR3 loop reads CASSLGTGFYGYTF. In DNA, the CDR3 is TGTGCCAGCAGCTTAGGGACAGGTTTCTATGGCTACACCTTC. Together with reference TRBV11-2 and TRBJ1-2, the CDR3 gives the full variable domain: EAGVAQSPRYKIIEKRQSVAFWCNPISGHATLYWYQQILGQGPKLLIQFQNNGVVDDSQLPKDRFSAERLKGVDSTLKIQPAKLEDSAVYLCASSLGTGFYGYTFGSGTRLTVV.

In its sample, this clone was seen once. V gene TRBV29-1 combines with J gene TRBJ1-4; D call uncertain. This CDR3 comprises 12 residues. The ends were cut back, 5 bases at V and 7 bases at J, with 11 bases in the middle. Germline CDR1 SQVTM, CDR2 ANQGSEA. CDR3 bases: TGCAGCGTTACTTATGGAAGTGAAAAACTGTTTTTT. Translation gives CSVTYGSEKLFF.

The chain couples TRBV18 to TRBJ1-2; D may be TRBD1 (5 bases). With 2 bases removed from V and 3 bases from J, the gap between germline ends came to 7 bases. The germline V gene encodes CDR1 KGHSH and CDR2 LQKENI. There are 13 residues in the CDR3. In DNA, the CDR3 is TGTGCCAGCTCACCAGTAGGGGACTATGGCTACACCTTC. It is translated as CASSPVGDYGYTF.

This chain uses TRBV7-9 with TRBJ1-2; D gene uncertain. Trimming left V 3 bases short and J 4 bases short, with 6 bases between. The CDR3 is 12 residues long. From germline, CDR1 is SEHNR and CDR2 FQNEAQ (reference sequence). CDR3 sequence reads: CASSFVGYGYTF. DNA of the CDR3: TGTGCCAGCAGCTTTGTGGGCTATGGCTACACCTTC.

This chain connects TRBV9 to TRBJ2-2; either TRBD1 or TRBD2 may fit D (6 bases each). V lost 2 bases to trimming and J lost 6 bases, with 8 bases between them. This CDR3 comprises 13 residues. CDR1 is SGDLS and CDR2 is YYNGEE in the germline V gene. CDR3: CASSVGGPGELFF. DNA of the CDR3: TGTGCCAGCAGCGTTGGGGGGCCCGGGGAGCTGTTTTTT.

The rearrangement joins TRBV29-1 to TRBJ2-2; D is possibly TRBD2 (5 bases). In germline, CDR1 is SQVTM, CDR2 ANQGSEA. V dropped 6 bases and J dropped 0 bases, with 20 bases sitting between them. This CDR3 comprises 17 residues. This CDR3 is CSVGGTQSSPNTGELFF. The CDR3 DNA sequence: TGCAGCGTCGGAGGCACGCAGAGTTCCCCGAACACCGGGGAGCTGTTTTTT.

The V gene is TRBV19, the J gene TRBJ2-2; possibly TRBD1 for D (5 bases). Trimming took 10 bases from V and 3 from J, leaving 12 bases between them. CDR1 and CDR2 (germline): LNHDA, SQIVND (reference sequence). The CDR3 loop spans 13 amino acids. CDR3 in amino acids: CAIGQGDTGELFF. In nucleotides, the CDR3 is TGTGCCATAGGACAAGGCGACACCGGGGAGCTGTTTTTT.

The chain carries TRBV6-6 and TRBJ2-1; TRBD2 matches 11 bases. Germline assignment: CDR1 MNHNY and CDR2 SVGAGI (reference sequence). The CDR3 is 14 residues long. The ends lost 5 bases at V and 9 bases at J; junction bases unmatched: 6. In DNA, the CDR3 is TGTGCCAGCAGTCGACTAGCGGGGTCTTTTGAGCAGTTCTTC. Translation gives CASSRLAGSFEQFF.

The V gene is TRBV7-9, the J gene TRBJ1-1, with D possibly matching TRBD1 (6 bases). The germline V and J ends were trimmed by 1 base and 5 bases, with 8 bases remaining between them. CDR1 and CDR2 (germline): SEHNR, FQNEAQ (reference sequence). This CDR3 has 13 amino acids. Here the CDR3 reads CASSLGQGTEAFF. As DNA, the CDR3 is TGTGCCAGCAGCTTAGGGCAGGGGACTGAAGCTTTCTTT.

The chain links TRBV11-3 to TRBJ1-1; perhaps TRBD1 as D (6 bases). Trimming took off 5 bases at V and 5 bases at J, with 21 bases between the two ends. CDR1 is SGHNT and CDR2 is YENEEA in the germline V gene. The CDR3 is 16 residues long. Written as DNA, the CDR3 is TGTGCCAGCAGCACCCGTATCAACAGGGTAACTACTGAAGCTTTCTTT. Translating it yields CASSTRINRVTTEAFF.

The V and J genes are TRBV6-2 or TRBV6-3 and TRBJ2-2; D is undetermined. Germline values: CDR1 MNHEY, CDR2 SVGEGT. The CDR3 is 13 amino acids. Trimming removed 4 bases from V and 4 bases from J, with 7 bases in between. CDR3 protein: CASSLTPTGELFF. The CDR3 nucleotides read TGTGCCAGCAGTTTAACCCCCACCGGGGAGCTGTTTTTT.

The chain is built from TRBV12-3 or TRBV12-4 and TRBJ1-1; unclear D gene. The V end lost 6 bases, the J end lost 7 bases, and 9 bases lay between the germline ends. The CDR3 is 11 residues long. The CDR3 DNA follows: TGTGCCAGCAGACGACTTGGTGAAGCTTTCTTT. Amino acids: CASRRLGEAFF.

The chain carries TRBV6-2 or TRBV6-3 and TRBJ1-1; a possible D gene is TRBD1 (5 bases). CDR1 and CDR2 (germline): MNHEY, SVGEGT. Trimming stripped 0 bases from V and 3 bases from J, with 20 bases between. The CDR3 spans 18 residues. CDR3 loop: CASSYSPGMRLDHTEAFF. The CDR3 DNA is TGTGCCAGCAGTTACTCGCCAGGGATGAGGTTGGATCACACTGAAGCTTTCTTT.

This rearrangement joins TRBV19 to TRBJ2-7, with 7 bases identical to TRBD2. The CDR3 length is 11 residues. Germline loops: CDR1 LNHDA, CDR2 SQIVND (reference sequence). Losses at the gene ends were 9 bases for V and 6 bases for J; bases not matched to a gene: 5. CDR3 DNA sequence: TGTGCCAGCGGCCCGGGGGGCGAGCAGTACTTC. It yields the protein CASGPGGEQYF.

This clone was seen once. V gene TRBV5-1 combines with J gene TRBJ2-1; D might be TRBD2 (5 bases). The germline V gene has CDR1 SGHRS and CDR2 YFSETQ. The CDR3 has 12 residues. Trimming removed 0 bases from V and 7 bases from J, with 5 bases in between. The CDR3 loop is CASSLGGNEQFF. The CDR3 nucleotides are TGCGCCAGCAGCTTGGGCGGGAATGAGCAGTTCTTC.

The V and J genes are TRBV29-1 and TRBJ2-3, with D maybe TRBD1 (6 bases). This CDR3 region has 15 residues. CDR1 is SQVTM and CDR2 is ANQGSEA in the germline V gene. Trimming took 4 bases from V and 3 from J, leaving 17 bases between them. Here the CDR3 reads CSVGTGTSYTDTQYF. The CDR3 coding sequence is TGCAGCGTTGGGACCGGGACATCATATACAGATACGCAGTATTTT.

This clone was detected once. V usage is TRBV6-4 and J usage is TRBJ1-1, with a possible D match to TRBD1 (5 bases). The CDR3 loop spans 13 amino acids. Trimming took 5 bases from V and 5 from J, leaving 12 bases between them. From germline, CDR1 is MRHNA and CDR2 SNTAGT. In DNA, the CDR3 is TGTGCCAGCAGTCGGGACCTAGGGACTGAAGCTTTCTTT. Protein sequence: CASSRDLGTEAFF.

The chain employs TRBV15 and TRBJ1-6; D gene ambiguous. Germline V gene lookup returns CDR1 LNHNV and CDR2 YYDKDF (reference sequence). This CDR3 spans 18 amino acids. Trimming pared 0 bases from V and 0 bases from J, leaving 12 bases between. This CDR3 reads CATSRDSVGSSYNSPLHF. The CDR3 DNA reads TGTGCCACCAGCAGAGATTCTGTGGGGAGCTCCTATAATTCACCCCTCCACTTT. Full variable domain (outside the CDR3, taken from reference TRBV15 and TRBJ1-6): DAMVIQNPRYQVTQFGKPVTLSCSQTLNHNVMYWYQQKSSQAPKLLFHYYDKDFNNEADTPDNFQSRRPNTSFCFLDIRSPGLGDTAMYLCATSRDSVGSSYNSPLHFGNGTRLTVT.

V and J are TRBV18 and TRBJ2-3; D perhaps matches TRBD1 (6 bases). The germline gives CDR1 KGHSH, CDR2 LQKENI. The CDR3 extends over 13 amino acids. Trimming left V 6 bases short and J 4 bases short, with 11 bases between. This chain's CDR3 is CASSPGVSDTQYF. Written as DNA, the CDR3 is TGTGCCAGCTCTCCAGGGGTCTCAGATACGCAGTATTTT. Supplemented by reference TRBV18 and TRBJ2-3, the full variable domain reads NAGVMQNPRHLVRRRGQEARLRCSPMKGHSHVYWYRQLPEEGLKFMVYLQKENIIDESGMPKERFSAEFPKEGPSILRIQQVVRGDSAAYFCASSPGVSDTQYFGPGTRLTVL.

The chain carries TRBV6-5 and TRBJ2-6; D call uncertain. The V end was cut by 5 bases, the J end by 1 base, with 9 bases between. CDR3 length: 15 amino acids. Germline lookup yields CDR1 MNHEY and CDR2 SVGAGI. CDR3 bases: TGTGCCAGCAGTAACCCAAGATCTGGGGCCAACGTCCTGACTTTC. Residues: CASSNPRSGANVLTF.

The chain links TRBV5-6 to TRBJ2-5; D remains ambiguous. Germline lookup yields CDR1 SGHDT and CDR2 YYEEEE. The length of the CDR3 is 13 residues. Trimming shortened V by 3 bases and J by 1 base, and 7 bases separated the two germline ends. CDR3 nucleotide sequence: TGTGCCAGCAGCTCGATCTTCCAAGAGACCCAGTACTTC. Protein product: CASSSIFQETQYF.

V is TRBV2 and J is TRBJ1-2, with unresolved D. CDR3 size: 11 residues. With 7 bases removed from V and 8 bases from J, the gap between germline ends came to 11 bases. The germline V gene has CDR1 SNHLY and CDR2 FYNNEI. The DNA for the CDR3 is TGTGCCAGCAAAGGAACCGCCGGCTACACCTTC. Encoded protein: CASKGTAGYTF.

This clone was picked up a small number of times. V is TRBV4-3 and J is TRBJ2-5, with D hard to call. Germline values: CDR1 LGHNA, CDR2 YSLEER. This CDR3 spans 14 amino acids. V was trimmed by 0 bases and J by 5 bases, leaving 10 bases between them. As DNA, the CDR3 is TGCGCCAGCAGCCAAGATCGTCTTCGGGAGACCCAGTACTTC. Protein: CASSQDRLRETQYF.

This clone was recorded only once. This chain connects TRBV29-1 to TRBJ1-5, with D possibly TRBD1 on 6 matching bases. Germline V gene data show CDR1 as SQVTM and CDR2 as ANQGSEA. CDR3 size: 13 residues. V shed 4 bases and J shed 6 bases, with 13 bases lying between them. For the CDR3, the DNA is TGCAGCGTTGCAAAGGGGGTGGGTCAGCCCCAGCATTTT. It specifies CSVAKGVGQPQHF. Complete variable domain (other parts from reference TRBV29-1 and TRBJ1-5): SAVISQKPSRDICQRGTSLTIQCQVDSQVTMMFWYRQQPGQSLTLIATANQGSEATYESGFVIDKFPISRPNLTFSTLTVSNMSPEDSSIYLCSVAKGVGQPQHFGDGTRLSIL.

The CDR3 sequence: CASSYASGTANYGYTF. CDR3 in DNA: TGTGCCAGCAGCTACGCCTCAGGGACTGCAAACTATGGCTACACCTTC. The chain is built from TRBV7-8 and TRBJ1-2; a weak D match, TRBD1 (5 bases). Germline CDR1 is SGHVS and CDR2 is FQNEAQ. The CDR3 is 16 amino acids. V was clipped by 4 bases and J by 2 bases, with 17 bases between them.

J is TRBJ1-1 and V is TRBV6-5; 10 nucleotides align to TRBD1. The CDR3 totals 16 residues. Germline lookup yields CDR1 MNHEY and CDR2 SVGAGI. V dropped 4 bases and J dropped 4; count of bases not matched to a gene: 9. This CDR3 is CASSSSGTGASTEAFF. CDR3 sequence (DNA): TGTGCCAGCAGTTCCTCCGGGACAGGGGCGAGCACTGAAGCTTTCTTT.